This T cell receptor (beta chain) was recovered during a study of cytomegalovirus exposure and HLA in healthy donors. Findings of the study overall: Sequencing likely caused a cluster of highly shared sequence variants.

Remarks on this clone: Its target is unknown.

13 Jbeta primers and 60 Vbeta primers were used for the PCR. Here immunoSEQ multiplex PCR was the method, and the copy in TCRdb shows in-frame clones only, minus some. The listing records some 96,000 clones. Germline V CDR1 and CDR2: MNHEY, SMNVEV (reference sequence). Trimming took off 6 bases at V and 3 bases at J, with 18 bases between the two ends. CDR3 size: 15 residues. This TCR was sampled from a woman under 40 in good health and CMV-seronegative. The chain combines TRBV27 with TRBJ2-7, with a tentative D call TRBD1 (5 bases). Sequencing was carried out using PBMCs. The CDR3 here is CASSPTGNRLYEQYF. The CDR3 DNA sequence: TGTGCCAGCAGCCCAACAGGTAATCGACTCTACGAGCAGTACTTC.